This T cell receptor beta chain appears in the sequencing data of a study of blood T cell repertoires in COVID-19. This clone was recorded many times. A junction end diverges from the germline sequence, so it may reflect a read error. Participant ages covered about 18 to 90 years across around 22 US areas. Recovered Cohort 3 donors showed two negative PCRs, clearance, or symptom resolution. Original processing notes: The authors estimated nucleated cell counts from reference gene primer amplification. Sequenced by immunoSEQ multiplex PCR; TCRdb stores in-frame clones only, minus some. V and J calls and clone size follow that table, whereas D and trimming were derived from the DNA. Seen here are some 390,000 clones, about 90% observed once, and the top ten hold 1.5% to 2%. CDR3 size: 13 residues. Germline loops: CDR1 MGHDK, CDR2 SYGVNS.

The sequencing sample was made of PBMCs or T cells enriched from blood (not recorded which). This clonotype was obtained from a young woman who had recovered from COVID-19. V gene TRBV25-1 combines with J gene TRBJ2-1; TRBD2 might be the D (6 bases). CDR3 nucleotide sequence: TGTGCCAGCAGTGTCGGGACTGTAGTTGAGCAGATCTTC. It translates to CASSVGTVVEQIF.